This T cell receptor beta chain was sequenced during a study of regulatory T cells in long-lasting Graves disease. Across the study: Over-5-year antithyroid drug use with positive TSH receptor antibodies defined persistent Graves' disease in the study.

Time point denoted: persistent/refractory GD, antithyroid drugs over 5 years with positive TRAb. The TCR library was made from RNA extracted from PBMCs. iRepertoire HTBI primers and Arm-PCR of CDR3 regions built TCR beta libraries. Original handling: Looking across samples, the authors found 62 TRBV and approximately 14 TRBJ segments. TCRdb used MiXCR to reprocess the multiplex PCR reads, holding one entry per CDR3 protein. The V and J calls come from TCRdb's annotation, not from the publication. Of more than 300,000 distinct CDR3 sequences listed, 15% to 20% are singletons. The CDR3 runs 15 residues. After removal of 1 base from V and 9 bases from J, the junction contained 3 bases not matched to a gene. Study results and caveats: Persistent Graves' patients showed less TCR diversity than newly diagnosed patients showed.

This clonotype was seen ten or more times. Its antigen is unidentified. This sequence was found in a female donor with Graves disease. This sample comprised peripheral blood mononuclear cells (PBMCs), obtained when the disease was refractory, from a patient treated with antithyroid drugs. This chain connects TRBV12-3 or TRBV12-4 to TRBJ1-6; 10 nucleotides align to TRBD1. This chain's CDR3 is CASSLGTGGSSPLHF. The CDR3 DNA is TGTGCCAGCAGTTTAGGGACAGGGGGATCTTCACCCCTCCACTTT.